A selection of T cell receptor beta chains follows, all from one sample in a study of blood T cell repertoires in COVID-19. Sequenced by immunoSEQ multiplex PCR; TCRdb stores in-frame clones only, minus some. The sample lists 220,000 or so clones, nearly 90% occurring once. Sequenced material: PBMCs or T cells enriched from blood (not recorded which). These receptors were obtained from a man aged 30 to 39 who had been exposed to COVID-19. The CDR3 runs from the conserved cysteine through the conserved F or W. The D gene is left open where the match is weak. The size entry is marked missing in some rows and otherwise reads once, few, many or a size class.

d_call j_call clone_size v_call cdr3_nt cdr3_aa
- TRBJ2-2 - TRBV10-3 TGTGCCATCTTGAGGGACACCGGGGAGCTGTTTTTT CAILRDTGELFF
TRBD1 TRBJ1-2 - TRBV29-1 TGCAGCGTTGCATCGACAGGGACCCTCTATGGCTACACCTTC CSVASTGTLYGYTF
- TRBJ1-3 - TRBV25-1 TGTGCCAGATTAGTTCGCTCTGGAAACACCATATATTTT CARLVRSGNTIYF
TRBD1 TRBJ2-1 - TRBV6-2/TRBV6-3 TGTGCCAGCAGTTACTCAGGACAGGTAGGCAATGAGCAGTTCTTC CASSYSGQVGNEQFF
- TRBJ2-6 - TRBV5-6 TGTGCCAGCAGCTTGGCTGGGAGCTCTGGGGCCAACGTCCTGACTTTC CASSLAGSSGANVLTF
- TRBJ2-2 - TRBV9 TGTGCCAGCAGCGAGGCGGCGGGTACCGGGGAGCTGTTTTTT CASSEAAGTGELFF
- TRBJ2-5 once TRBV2 TGTGCCAGCAGTGAAGCCCCGGGGGGCGGGGAGACCCAGTACTTC CASSEAPGGGETQYF
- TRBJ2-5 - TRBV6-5 TGTGCCAGCATGAGGGGACTCTCCGGGGAGACCCAGTACTTC CASMRGLSGETQYF
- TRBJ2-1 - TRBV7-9 TGTGCCAGCAGCTTAGTTGATGGGGGACTCCGCGATGAGCAGTTCTTC CASSLVDGGLRDEQFF
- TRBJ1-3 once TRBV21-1 TGTGCCAGCAGCAAGACTGGCAGATTCTCTGGAAACACCATATATTTT CASSKTGRFSGNTIYF
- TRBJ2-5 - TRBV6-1 TGTGCCAGCAGTGAAGACCGGGGATCCGAGACCCAGTACTTC CASSEDRGSETQYF
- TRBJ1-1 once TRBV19 TGTGCCAGTAGTATAGGGTTCCTAAGAAGAATGAACACTGAAGCTTTCTTT CASSIGFLRRMNTEAFF
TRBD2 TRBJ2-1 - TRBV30 TGTGCAACAGGGACTAGCGGGGATTACAATGAGCAGTTCTTC CATGTSGDYNEQFF
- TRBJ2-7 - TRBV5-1 TGCGCCAGCAGCTTGGCCGCTGGGCAGGGTTACTACGAGCAGTACTTC CASSLAAGQGYYEQYF
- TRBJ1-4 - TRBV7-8 TGTGCCAGCAGCCCGTCCGGGGCTAATGAAAAACTGTTTTTT CASSPSGANEKLFF
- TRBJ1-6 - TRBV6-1 TGTGCCAGCAGTGAACAGGATAATTCACCCCTCCACTTT CASSEQDNSPLHF
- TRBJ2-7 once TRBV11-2 TGTGCCAGCAGCTTAGAATCAGGGGCGGCCTACGAGCAGTACTTC CASSLESGAAYEQYF
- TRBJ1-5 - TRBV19 TGTGCCAGTAGTATAGAAATGGGGCTGGTTCAGCCCCAGCATTTT CASSIEMGLVQPQHF
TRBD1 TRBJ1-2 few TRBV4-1 TGCGCCTCAGCAAGGTCGGTGGACAGGGTCCTTGGCTACACCTTC CASARSVDRVLGYTF
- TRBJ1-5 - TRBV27 TGTGCCAGTTCCACCGGAGTCTATCAGCCCCAGCATTTT CASSTGVYQPQHF
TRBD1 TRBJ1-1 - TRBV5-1 TGCGCCAGCAGCACATACCGGGACAGGGGAAAGGGCACTGAAGCTTTCTTT CASSTYRDRGKGTEAFF
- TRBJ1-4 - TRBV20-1 TGCAGTGCTAGTGACTGGGGGCGTTCTAATGAAAAACTGTTTTTT CSASDWGRSNEKLFF
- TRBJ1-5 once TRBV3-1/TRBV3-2 TGTGCCAGCAGCCAAGGGGCAGGGAGCGGGCAGCCCCAGCATTTT CASSQGAGSGQPQHF
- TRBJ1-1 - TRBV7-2 TGTGCCAGCAGTCCCCTGCGGGGGACTGAAGCTTTCTTT CASSPLRGTEAFF
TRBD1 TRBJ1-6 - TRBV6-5 TGTGCCAGCAGGGGGACAGGGAGGTACAATTCACCCCTCCACTTT CASRGTGRYNSPLHF
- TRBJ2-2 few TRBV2 TGTGCCAGCAGCGCCCCATTCGGGGTCGGGGAGCTGTTTTTT CASSAPFGVGELFF
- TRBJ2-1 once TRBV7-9 TGTGCCAGCAGCCCATTTGGGGGACATACCTACAATGAGCAGTTCTTC CASSPFGGHTYNEQFF
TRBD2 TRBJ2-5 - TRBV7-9 TGTGCCAGCAGCAAAAGGACTAGCGAAGAGACCCAGTACTTC CASSKRTSEETQYF
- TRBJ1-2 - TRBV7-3 TGTGCCAGCAGCTTAACTCCGTCGGCGGGGAACTATGGCTACACCTTC CASSLTPSAGNYGYTF
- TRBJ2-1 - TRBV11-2 TGTGCCAGCGGCCTAGCCCATTACAATGAGCAGTTCTTC CASGLAHYNEQFF
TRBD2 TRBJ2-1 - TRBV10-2 TGCGCCAGCATTTCGAGCGGGGGGTCCCACAATGAGCAGTTCTTC CASISSGGSHNEQFF
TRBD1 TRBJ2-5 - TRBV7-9 TGTGCCAGCAGCTGGGACAGAGAAGAGACCCAGTACTTC CASSWDREETQYF